This T cell receptor beta chain is from a study of blood T cell repertoires in COVID-19. In the study overall: Both acute and convalescent COVID-19 samples were obtained from the United States, Italy and Spain. Sample material is recorded as cDNA or gDNA derived from T cells, B-cell-depleted T cells, or PBMCs.

Per the study methods: Reference gene primer amplification in the assay estimated nucleated cell counts. Only in-frame clones appear in the TCRdb table, and some are missing; sequencing was by immunoSEQ multiplex PCR. From that table come the V and J calls and clone size; the DNA was used to work out D and trimming. The sample gives around 210,000 clones, around four fifths of which show up once; around 0.93% is in the top ten. The CDR3 contains 15 residues. Germline CDR1 is SGHRS and CDR2 is YFSETQ. Losses at the gene ends were 4 bases for V and 2 bases for J; bases not matched to a gene: 5. Enrolled during active infection, Seattle patients were then followed longitudinally.

The TCR originated in a man aged 60 to 69 with COVID-19, enrolled during active disease. The chain has TRBV5-1 and TRBJ2-1; 8 bases line up with TRBD2. The sequenced sample was peripheral blood. The CDR3 nucleotides read TGCGCCAGCAGCGGAACTAGCGGACCCTACAATGAGCAGTTCTTC. This sequence encodes CASSGTSGPYNEQFF.